The rows below give T cell receptor beta chains drawn from one sample of a study of cytomegalovirus exposure and HLA in healthy donors. Produced via immunoSEQ multiplex PCR; TCRdb's table is partial and in-frame only. The sample yields 130,000 or so clones, just under 90% seen once. The specimen was PBMCs. The receptors here all came from a man younger than 45 in good health and CMV-seronegative. Each CDR3 is given with its conserved first and last residue. D genes are given only for firm matches.

v_gene	j_gene	d_gene	CDR3aa	CDR3nt
TRBV28	TRBJ1-3	NA	CASSLILPGSGNTIYF	TGTGCCAGCAGTTTAATTCTTCCGGGGTCTGGAAACACCATATATTTT
TRBV5-1	TRBJ2-3	NA	CASSSLRGGTTDTQYF	TGCGCCAGCAGCTCCCTCCGAGGGGGAACCACAGATACGCAGTATTTT
TRBV7-9	TRBJ2-7	TRBD1	CASSSRDSPYEQYF	TGTGCCAGCAGCTCCCGGGACAGTCCCTACGAGCAGTACTTC
TRBV4-1	TRBJ1-2	TRBD1	CASSPRTGSNYGYTF	TGCGCCAGCAGCCCGAGGACAGGTTCTAACTATGGCTACACCTTC
TRBV6-5	TRBJ2-5	NA	CASSIGHGLQETQYF	TGTGCCAGCAGTATTGGACACGGATTACAAGAGACCCAGTACTTC
TRBV7-9	TRBJ1-2	TRBD1	CASSLSTGDGYTF	TGTGCCAGCAGCTTAAGTACAGGGGATGGCTACACCTTC
TRBV5-1	TRBJ2-2	NA	CASSPTETIPGELFF	TGCGCCAGCAGCCCGACAGAAACCATCCCCGGGGAGCTGTTTTTT
TRBV9	TRBJ2-4	TRBD1	CASSVASVAGGGDIQYF	TGTGCCAGCAGCGTAGCTTCGGTGGCAGGGGGCGGGGACATTCAGTACTTC
TRBV5-1	TRBJ2-2	NA	CASSDTQVTGELFF	TGCGCCAGCAGCGATACACAGGTTACCGGGGAGCTGTTTTTT
TRBV5-1	TRBJ2-1	NA	CASSLVGQGSYNEQFF	TGCGCCAGCAGCTTGGTGGGCCAGGGGTCCTACAATGAGCAGTTCTTC
TRBV6-4	TRBJ2-1	NA	CASSPQAGQRYNEQFF	TGTGCCAGCAGTCCCCAGGCGGGGCAACGCTACAATGAGCAGTTCTTC
TRBV12-5	TRBJ2-3	NA	CASGSSVDTQYF	TGTGCTAGTGGTTCGTCCGTAGATACGCAGTATTTT